This TCR beta chain was sequenced for a study of blood T cell repertoires in COVID-19. Turning to the study itself: Some COVID-19 samples were acute and others convalescent; all came from the United States, Italy and Spain.

Germline-derived CDR1 and CDR2 are MNHEY and SVGEGT. CDR3 length equals 15 residues. The V end was cut by 0 bases, the J end by 6 bases, with 12 bases between. Membership in each cohort depended on participant-reported clinical history. The count of this clone is one. Per the study methods: From reference gene primer amplification, estimates of nucleated cell counts were derived. Assay used: immunoSEQ multiplex PCR; TCRdb lists only in-frame clones, some missing. The DNA gave D and trimming, while V, J and clone size come from that table. This sample yields 240,000 or so clones, of which roughly 91% are seen a single time; roughly 8.3% belongs to the top ten.

This rearrangement joins TRBV6-2 or TRBV6-3 to TRBJ1-5; D not resolved. Sequencing was performed on PBMCs or T cells enriched from blood (not recorded which). The source is a man between 40 and 49 years old who had recovered from COVID-19. The CDR3 DNA follows: TGTGCCAGCAGTTACTCGATGGACTCGATTCAGCCCCAGCATTTT. Protein: CASSYSMDSIQPQHF.